This T cell receptor beta chain was documented in a study of T cells in Graves' hyperthyroidism and ophthalmopathy. Trimming shortened V by 3 bases and J by 2 bases, and 8 bases separated the two germline ends. Per germline, CDR1 MDHEN and CDR2 SYDVKM. The CDR3 spans 13 residues. Authors of the study amplified TCR beta CDR3 regions from RNA transcripts. The HTBI primer set served for first-round RT-PCR of the TCR CDR3. MiXCR, applied by TCRdb to the multiplex PCR reads, yields one record per CDR3 protein. The repertoire has around 350,000 distinct CDR3 sequences, approximately 19% of them found once; the top ten carry about 3.5%. This clonotype came up many times.

The receptor's source is a woman aged 18-29 years with Graves' hyperthyroidism. Sequences were obtained from blood. This rearrangement joins TRBV28 to TRBJ2-7; no reliable D call. The CDR3 region has the DNA TGTGCCAGCAGTTTGTCCTCCACCTACGAGCAGTACTTC. Translated, it gives CASSLSSTYEQYF.